This T cell receptor beta chain was sequenced for a study of beta chain features in type 1 diabetes. The CDR3 loop spans 17 amino acids. With 4 bases removed from V and 1 base from J, the gap between germline ends came to 18 bases. The germline CDR1 and CDR2 sequences are LGHNA and YSLEER. The single heparinised draw taken from each donor contained around 100 mL of blood on average. CD4+ naive, central memory, regulatory and stem cell-like memory subsets were isolated by sorting on CD45RO/CCR7/CD25/CD127/CD95/CD27. Each of the sorted populations had a purity greater than 95%. Whole-study results and caveats: Patients and controls would be equally affected if PCR favored shorter templates. In all four CD4+ subsets, TCRB CDR3 length was significantly, moderately reduced in type 1 diabetes.

With respect to this clone: The antigen remains undetermined.

Expressed TCRB transcripts got sequenced, as all isolated RNA was reverse transcribed. This table comes from immunoSEQ multiplex PCR, and its TCRdb copy is limited to in-frame clones, with some not included. The sample records 600,000 to 700,000 clones, around 11% being singletons. The rearrangement uses TRBV4-3 and TRBJ2-3, with D possibly being TRBD1 (5 bases). The TCR comes from a man aged 25 to 40 with type 1 diabetes. Sequencing was done on a sample of naive CD4+ T cells from blood. CDR3 coding DNA: TGCGCCAGCAGCCGTCAGCCCGCAGGGCCAGGCACAGATACGCAGTATTTT. Protein product: CASSRQPAGPGTDTQYF.